This T cell receptor (beta chain) was captured by sequencing in a study of blood T cell repertoires in COVID-19. As for the study in general: Samples came from the United States, Italy and Spain, spanning acute and convalescent COVID-19.

Using immunoSEQ multiplex PCR, the repertoire was profiled, and TCRdb retains in-frame clones only, with some absent. The repertoire includes roughly 340,000 clones, around 86% of them detected once, and about 6% sits in the top ten. The CDR3 runs 16 residues. The V gene end was trimmed by 2 bases and the J gene end by 7 bases; junction bases not matched to a gene: 7. In germline, CDR1 is LGHDT, CDR2 YNNKEL (reference sequence). The TCR was taken from a woman in her 50s with COVID-19, enrolled during active disease. Sequenced: peripheral blood. This rearrangement joins TRBV3-1 (or the pseudogene TRBV3-2) to TRBJ2-1; 11 bases are a match to TRBD1. Written as DNA, the CDR3 is TGTGCCAGCAGCCAAAATGGGACAGGGGGTAGTAATGAGCAGTTCTTC. This translates into CASSQNGTGGSNEQFF.